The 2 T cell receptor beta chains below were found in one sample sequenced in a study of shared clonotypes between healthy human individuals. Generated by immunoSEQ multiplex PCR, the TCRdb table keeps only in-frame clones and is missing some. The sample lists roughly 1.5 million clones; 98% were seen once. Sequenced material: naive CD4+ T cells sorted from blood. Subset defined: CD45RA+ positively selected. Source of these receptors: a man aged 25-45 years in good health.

Here the CDR3 DNA reads TGTGCCAGCAGTACCCCCGGGAGGACTAGCGGACGCTCCTACGAGCAGTACTTC. It is translated as CASSTPGRTSGRSYEQYF. The rearrangement joins TRBV2 to TRBJ2-7, with 10 nucleotides matching TRBD2. The CDR3 covers 18 residues. Unmatched junction bases numbered 13, after V lost 5 bases and J lost 0 bases. Germline-derived CDR1 and CDR2 are SNHLY and FYNNEI.

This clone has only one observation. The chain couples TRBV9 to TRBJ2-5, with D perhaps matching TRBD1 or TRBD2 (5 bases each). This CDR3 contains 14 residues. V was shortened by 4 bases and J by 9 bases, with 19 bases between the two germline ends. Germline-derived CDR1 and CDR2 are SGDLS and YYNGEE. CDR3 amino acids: CASSSSPGAEAQYF. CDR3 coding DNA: TGTGCCAGCAGCTCCTCCCCCGGGGCGGAGGCCCAGTACTTC.